Described below is a single TCR beta chain sequence and its context. CDR3 length: 13 residues. The V end was cut by 6 bases, the J end by 5 bases, with 13 bases between. Germline-derived CDR1 and CDR2 are MNHEY and SVGAGI. Cohorts were assigned according to the clinical history that participants reported. Cohort 3 donors counted as recovered after two negative PCRs, clearance, or resolved symptoms. This sample stems from a study of blood T cell repertoires in COVID-19. About the research overall: PBMCs, B-cell-depleted T cells, or T cells were the source of the cDNA or gDNA that made up the material.

In the authors' workflow: Estimation of nucleated cell counts relied on the amplification of reference gene primers. Using immunoSEQ multiplex PCR, the repertoire was profiled, and TCRdb retains in-frame clones only, with some absent. Clone size and V and J calls were adopted from that table, with D and trimming inferred from the DNA. The sample includes 270,000 or so clones, about 80% seen only once; the top ten take about 3.5%. The chain recombines TRBV6-5 with TRBJ1-1; weak D call: TRBD1 (5 bases). The source material was PBMCs or T cells enriched from blood (not recorded which). The source of this sequence is a man aged 45 to 65 who had recovered from COVID-19. The CDR3 is CASRSTVWTEAFF. In nucleotides, the CDR3 is TGTGCCAGCAGGTCGACAGTTTGGACTGAAGCTTTCTTT.